The T cell receptor beta chain described here comes from a study of OX40 agonist ivuxolimab in advanced cancers. Study in general: Dose-escalation patients were diagnosed with hepatocellular carcinoma, melanoma, renal cell cancer or head and neck cancer.

Produced via immunoSEQ multiplex PCR; TCRdb's table is partial and in-frame only. The table has some 90,000 clones, 70% to 90% seen once. Germline V gives CDR1 SGDLS, CDR2 YYNGEE. Deletions cut 0 bases from V and 6 bases from J, with 11 bases between. The CDR3 has 14 amino acids. The input for sequencing was CD4+ or CD8+ T cells sorted from blood, taken in a trial of the OX40 agonist ivuxolimab. The chain has TRBV9 and TRBJ2-3; tentatively, D is TRBD2 (5 bases). This sequence originates from an adult with an advanced solid tumor such as melanoma, head and neck, liver or kidney cancer. CDR3 in DNA: TGTGCCAGCAGCGTAGAACTAGTCACCGATACGCAGTATTTT. Its translation is CASSVELVTDTQYF.